The source of this TCR beta chain is a study of Ad26.COV2.S vaccination and SARS-CoV-2 variants. Study-wide background: Intramuscularly, Ad26.COV2.S was given either once or twice, 56 days apart.

Sequenced by immunoSEQ multiplex PCR; TCRdb stores in-frame clones only, minus some. This sample has around 340,000 clones, with about 89% found just once. The CDR3 extends over 14 amino acids. Trimming removed 3 bases from V and 9 bases from J, with 16 bases in between. Germline V gene lookup returns CDR1 SGHDT and CDR2 YYEEEE. This sample's treatment: approximately 18 received Ad26.COV2.S at low or high dose, single or two shots; about five received placebo; per-sample allocation not given. Samples were taken on day 63 after the first vaccine or placebo injection. The clonotype comes from a person between 18 and 65 years old who received the Ad26.COV2.S COVID-19 vaccine or a placebo. This material consisted of peripheral blood, taken in a trial of Ad26.COV2.S vaccine versus placebo. The chain couples TRBV5-6 to TRBJ1-5; a weak D match, TRBD1 (5 bases). The DNA for the CDR3 is TGTGCCAGCAGCTCGCGGGACGATGGGGGGCCCCAGCATTTT. Translated: CASSSRDDGGPQHF. Complete variable domain (other parts from reference TRBV5-6 and TRBJ1-5): DAGVTQSPTHLIKTRGQQVTLRCSPKSGHDTVSWYQQALGQGPQFIFQYYEEEERQRGNFPDRFSGHQFPNYSSELNVNALLLGDSALYLCASSSRDDGGPQHFGDGTRLSIL.